This T cell receptor (beta chain) was sequenced for a study of T cells in narcolepsy. Overall study: Healthy controls were enrolled alongside patients with narcolepsy type 1 or type 2.

This CDR3 contains 16 residues. The V end was cut by 2 bases, the J end by 9 bases, with 23 bases between. Germline V gene lookup returns CDR1 SGHRS and CDR2 YFSETQ. Remarks on this clone: Its antigen remains unidentified.

TCRdb's copy holds only in-frame clones and misses some; the assay was immunoSEQ multiplex PCR. The profile covers some 34,000 clones, with about 90% appearing a single time and more than 0.95% taken by the ten largest. Findings and caveats of the study: Same-patient CSF and blood CD4+ T cell clonotypes included HCRT-specific and TRIB2-specific autoreactive ones. Healthy controls reportedly lacked the autoreactive clonotypes serially found in patients' blood.

This receptor was identified in a human donor with narcolepsy. Sequenced sample: CD45RA- memory CD4+ T cells from PBMCs. The V gene is TRBV5-1, the J gene TRBJ2-5; TRBD2 is a possible D gene (6 bases). CDR3 region: CASSFGGRRGAEAQYF. As DNA, the CDR3 is TGCGCCAGCAGCTTTGGAGGGCGGAGGGGCGCCGAGGCCCAGTACTTC.